This is a list of T cell receptor beta chains from one sample in a study of siplizumab effects on memory and regulatory T cells. Assay: immunoSEQ multiplex PCR; the TCRdb copy retains only in-frame clones and omits some. The table has 100,000 or so clones, 92% seen once. The specimen sequenced was Tregs sorted from blood. The origin of the receptors is a human donor in good health. Each CDR3 is given with its conserved first and last residue. A D gene is named only where the DNA matches it firmly. Clone size is not always given. Where it is, it says once, few, many or a class for expanded clones.

TRBV9,TRBJ2-3,-,once,CASSPRTRKVTDTQYF,TGTGCCAGCAGCCCCAGGACACGTAAAGTCACAGATACGCAGTATTTT
TRBV2,TRBJ1-5,-,few,CASQEVNQPQHF,TGTGCCAGCCAGGAGGTCAATCAGCCCCAGCATTTT
TRBV19,TRBJ2-3,TRBD1,-,CASSGETGVGTDTQYF,TGTGCCAGTAGTGGAGAAACAGGGGTAGGAACAGATACGCAGTATTTT
TRBV27,TRBJ2-1,TRBD2,-,CASSPGLAGASWWNEQFF,TGTGCCAGCAGTCCGGGACTAGCGGGAGCATCTTGGTGGAATGAGCAGTTCTTC
TRBV6-1,TRBJ1-5,TRBD1,-,CASTGTEGNQPQHF,TGTGCCAGCACCGGGACAGAAGGCAATCAGCCCCAGCATTTT
TRBV6-6,TRBJ1-2,TRBD1,-,CASSRQGNYGYTF,TGTGCCAGCAGCCGACAGGGGAACTATGGCTACACCTTC
TRBV10-2,TRBJ2-1,TRBD2,once,CASSGWTSDNEQFF,TGCGCCAGCAGTGGCTGGACTAGCGATAATGAGCAGTTCTTC
TRBV6-5,TRBJ1-5,TRBD1,-,CASKRDREVGQPQHF,TGTGCCAGCAAGAGGGACAGGGAGGTCGGACAGCCCCAGCATTTT
TRBV2,TRBJ1-5,-,-,CASSEGYRSQPQHF,TGTGCCAGCAGTGAGGGGTACCGGTCTCAGCCCCAGCATTTT
TRBV27,TRBJ2-1,-,-,CASTGGSSYNEQFF,TGTGCCAGCACTGGAGGGAGCTCCTACAATGAGCAGTTCTTC
TRBV7-9,TRBJ2-4,-,-,CASSLAIAAAGNIQYF,TGTGCCAGCAGCTTAGCGATTGCGGCGGCGGGAAACATTCAGTACTTC
TRBV19,TRBJ2-7,TRBD2,-,CASSTSSGSSEQYF,TGTGCCAGTAGTACCTCTAGCGGTTCGTCCGAGCAGTACTTC
TRBV28,TRBJ1-1,TRBD1,-,CASSRDRGRTSEAFF,TGTGCCAGCAGTCGGGACAGGGGGCGTACCTCTGAAGCTTTCTTT
TRBV7-3,TRBJ2-7,-,-,CASSLRGPSYEQYF,TGTGCCAGCAGCTTACGTGGCCCCTCCTACGAGCAGTACTTC
TRBV11-2,TRBJ1-6,-,-,CASSLLSFSGRSYNSPLHF,TGTGCCAGCAGCTTACTCTCGTTTTCAGGGAGATCCTATAATTCACCCCTCCACTTT
TRBV7-3,TRBJ2-3,-,once,CASSLIRARADTQYF,TGTGCCAGCAGCTTAATTCGGGCTAGGGCAGATACGCAGTATTTT
TRBV11-3,TRBJ2-1,-,-,CASSLGRALNEQFF,TGTGCCAGCAGCTTAGGCCGGGCCCTGAATGAGCAGTTCTTC
TRBV2,TRBJ1-4,-,-,CASSEAIIRGDSF,TGTGCCAGCAGTGAAGCAATTATTCGGGGGGATAGTTTT
TRBV20-1,TRBJ2-1,-,-,CSANGFNEQFF,TGCAGTGCTAACGGTTTCAATGAGCAGTTCTTC
TRBV11-2,TRBJ2-3,-,-,CASSPLGNLDTQYF,TGTGCCAGCAGCCCGCTTGGTAACTTAGATACGCAGTATTTT
TRBV9,TRBJ2-7,TRBD2,-,CASSLRDYSYEQYF,TGTGCCAGCAGCCTCCGGGACTACTCCTACGAGCAGTACTTC
TRBV6-1,TRBJ2-5,TRBD1,-,CASSFRDSARETQYF,TGTGCCAGCAGCTTCCGGGACAGTGCCCGAGAGACCCAGTACTTC
TRBV9,TRBJ2-7,TRBD2,-,CASSVGLAGGFHEQYF,TGTGCCAGCAGCGTCGGACTAGCGGGAGGGTTCCACGAGCAGTACTTC
TRBV7-3,TRBJ2-7,-,-,CASSLGRIIYEQYF,TGTGCCAGCAGCTTAGGTCGAATTATCTACGAGCAGTACTTC
TRBV7-9,TRBJ2-7,TRBD1,-,CASSSESGGSYYEQYF,TGTGCCAGCAGCTCAGAATCAGGGGGCTCGTACTACGAGCAGTACTTC
TRBV2,TRBJ2-7,-,few,CASSRAYEQYF,TGTGCCAGCAGCAGGGCCTACGAGCAGTACTTC
TRBV4-1,TRBJ2-1,TRBD2,once,CASSQDLSGSWNEQFF,TGCGCCAGCAGCCAAGATCTGAGCGGGAGTTGGAATGAGCAGTTCTTC
TRBV5-6,TRBJ1-2,-,few,CASSRSLATSLGYTF,TGTGCCAGCAGCCGGAGCTTGGCGACGAGTTTGGGCTACACCTTC
TRBV27,TRBJ1-1,-,-,CASRYRAFMNTEAFF,TGTGCCAGCAGATACAGGGCGTTTATGAACACTGAAGCTTTCTTT
TRBV12-5,TRBJ1-2,-,once,CASGLARGQVYGYTF,TGTGCTAGTGGTTTGGCCCGAGGACAAGTATATGGCTACACCTTC
TRBV11-2,TRBJ2-5,TRBD2,-,CASSFSGSGGETQYF,TGTGCCAGCAGCTTCAGCGGGAGCGGTGGGGAGACCCAGTACTTC
TRBV7-3,TRBJ2-3,TRBD2,-,CASSLSSGSFGTDTQYF,TGTGCCAGCAGCTTATCTAGCGGGAGTTTCGGCACAGATACGCAGTATTTT
TRBV2,TRBJ2-5,TRBD2,-,CASSDDAGGETQYF,TGTGCCAGCAGTGATGATGCCGGGGGGGAGACCCAGTACTTC
TRBV5-1,TRBJ2-7,TRBD2,-,CASSRGLAGVLDEQYF,TGCGCCAGCAGCAGAGGACTAGCGGGAGTTTTGGACGAGCAGTACTTC
TRBV5-1,TRBJ2-7,-,-,CASSLDAGPYEQYF,TGCGCCAGCAGCTTGGACGCTGGACCATACGAGCAGTACTTC
TRBV29-1,TRBJ2-7,TRBD1,-,CSVNAGQGAYEQYF,TGCAGCGTAAATGCCGGACAGGGGGCCTACGAGCAGTACTTC
TRBV7-9,TRBJ1-2,TRBD1,-,CASSLRSGQGATLGYTF,TGTGCCAGCAGCTTAAGGTCCGGACAGGGGGCGACTCTAGGCTACACCTTC
TRBV29-1,TRBJ2-3,TRBD1,-,CSVETTGITDTQYF,TGCAGCGTTGAGACGACAGGGATCACAGATACGCAGTATTTT
TRBV10-3,TRBJ2-7,TRBD2,-,CAISGGTSGPLYEQYF,TGTGCCATCAGTGGAGGGACTAGCGGACCACTCTACGAGCAGTACTTC
TRBV5-1,TRBJ2-7,TRBD2,-,CASSLLGSGSHEQYF,TGCGCCAGCAGCTTGCTTGGTAGCGGGAGCCACGAGCAGTACTTC
TRBV5-1,TRBJ1-4,-,-,CASSLLGNLRDEKLFF,TGCGCCAGCAGCTTACTGGGGAATCTGCGAGATGAAAAACTGTTTTTT
TRBV6-6,TRBJ1-3,-,-,CASSRDLRNTIYF,TGTGCCAGCAGCAGGGACCTGAGAAACACCATATATTTT
TRBV7-9,TRBJ2-7,TRBD2,-,CASSLAGTSFEQYF,TGTGCCAGCAGCTTAGCTGGGACTAGCTTCGAGCAGTACTTC
TRBV5-6,TRBJ2-7,-,-,CASSSPRTGTYEQYF,TGTGCCAGCAGCTCACCCCGGACTGGAACCTACGAGCAGTACTTC
TRBV28,TRBJ2-2,TRBD1,-,CASRPDRSSNTGELFF,TGTGCCAGCAGACCGGACAGGTCCTCGAACACCGGGGAGCTGTTTTTT
TRBV9,TRBJ2-2,TRBD2,few,CASSVFAGGFTGELFF,TGTGCCAGCAGCGTATTCGCGGGAGGGTTCACCGGGGAGCTGTTTTTT
TRBV29-1,TRBJ1-4,TRBD1,many,CSVGDSRSEKLFF,TGCAGCGTTGGGGACAGTAGATCCGAAAAACTGTTTTTT
TRBV28,TRBJ2-3,TRBD2,few,CASSLLAGETDTQYF,TGTGCCAGCAGTCTCCTAGCGGGAGAGACAGATACGCAGTATTTT
TRBV6-6,TRBJ1-5,-,-,CASISRQGTGNQPQHF,TGTGCCAGCATCTCAAGGCAGGGGACCGGCAATCAGCCCCAGCATTTT
TRBV7-8,TRBJ2-1,TRBD2,-,CASSLGFAGGTYNEQFF,TGTGCCAGCAGCTTAGGTTTTGCGGGAGGAACCTACAATGAGCAGTTCTTC
TRBV6-5,TRBJ2-2,-,-,CASSRTALTGELFF,TGTGCCAGCAGCCGGACTGCACTCACCGGGGAGCTGTTTTTT
TRBV5-1,TRBJ2-3,-,-,CASSSSGARGTQYF,TGCGCCAGCAGCTCCTCGGGGGCGCGGGGTACGCAGTATTTT
TRBV7-9,TRBJ2-3,-,-,CASSVGSRGTDTQYF,TGTGCCAGCAGCGTGGGGTCTCGGGGCACAGATACGCAGTATTTT
TRBV27,TRBJ2-6,TRBD1,once,CASSSQGKGANVLTF,TGTGCCAGCAGTTCACAGGGGAAAGGGGCCAACGTCCTGACTTTC
TRBV18,TRBJ2-1,TRBD2,once,CASSPSAGGFYNEQFF,TGTGCCAGCTCCCCCTCAGCGGGAGGGTTTTACAATGAGCAGTTCTTC
TRBV25-1,TRBJ2-1,TRBD2,once,CASQSGRESYNEQFF,TGTGCCAGCCAGAGCGGGAGGGAATCCTACAATGAGCAGTTCTTC
TRBV28,TRBJ2-3,TRBD1,few,CASSLWTGATDTQYF,TGTGCCAGCAGTTTATGGACAGGGGCCACAGATACGCAGTATTTT
TRBV2,TRBJ2-3,-,-,CASTWRADTQYF,TGTGCCAGCACTTGGCGTGCAGATACGCAGTATTTT
TRBV4-2,TRBJ2-3,TRBD2,-,CASSQALAGGPDTQYF,TGTGCCAGCAGCCAGGCACTAGCGGGAGGGCCAGATACGCAGTATTTT
TRBV6-6,TRBJ2-2,-,-,CASSSWDTGELFF,TGTGCCAGCAGTTCTTGGGACACCGGGGAGCTGTTTTTT